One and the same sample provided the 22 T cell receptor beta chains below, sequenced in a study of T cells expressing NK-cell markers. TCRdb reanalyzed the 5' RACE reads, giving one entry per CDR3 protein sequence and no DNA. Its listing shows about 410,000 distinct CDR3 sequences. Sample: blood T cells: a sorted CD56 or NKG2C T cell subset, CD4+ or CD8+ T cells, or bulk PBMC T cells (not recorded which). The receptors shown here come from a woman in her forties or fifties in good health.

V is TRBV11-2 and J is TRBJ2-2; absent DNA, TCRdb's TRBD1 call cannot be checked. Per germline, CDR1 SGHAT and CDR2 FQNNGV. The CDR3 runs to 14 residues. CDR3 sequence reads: CASTRRGGTGELFF.

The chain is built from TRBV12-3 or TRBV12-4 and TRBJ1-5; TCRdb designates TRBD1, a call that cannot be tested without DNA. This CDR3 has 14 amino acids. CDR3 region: CASSWTGGNQPQHF.

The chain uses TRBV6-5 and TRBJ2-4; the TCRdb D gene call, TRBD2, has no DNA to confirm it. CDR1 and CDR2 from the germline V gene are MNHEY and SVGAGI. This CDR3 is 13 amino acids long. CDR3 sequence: CASSPGPSGIQYF.

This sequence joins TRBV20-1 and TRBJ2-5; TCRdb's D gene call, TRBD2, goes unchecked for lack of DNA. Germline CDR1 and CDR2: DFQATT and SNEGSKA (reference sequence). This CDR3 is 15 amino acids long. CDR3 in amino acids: CSARGTSGRGETQYF.

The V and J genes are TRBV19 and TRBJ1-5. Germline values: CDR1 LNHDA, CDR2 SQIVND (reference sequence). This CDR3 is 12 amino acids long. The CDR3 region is CASRLPDQPQHF.

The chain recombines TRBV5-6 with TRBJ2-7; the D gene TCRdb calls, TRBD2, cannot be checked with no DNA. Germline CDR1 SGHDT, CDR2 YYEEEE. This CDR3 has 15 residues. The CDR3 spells CASSAGTAGSYEQYF.

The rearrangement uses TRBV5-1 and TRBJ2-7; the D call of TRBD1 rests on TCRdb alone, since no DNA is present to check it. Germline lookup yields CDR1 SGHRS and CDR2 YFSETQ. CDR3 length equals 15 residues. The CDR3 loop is CASSEGQGISYEQYF.

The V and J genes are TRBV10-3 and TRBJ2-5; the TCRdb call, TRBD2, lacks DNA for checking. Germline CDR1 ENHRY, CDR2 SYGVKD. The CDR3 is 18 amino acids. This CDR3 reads CAISEPGLAGLPRETQYF.

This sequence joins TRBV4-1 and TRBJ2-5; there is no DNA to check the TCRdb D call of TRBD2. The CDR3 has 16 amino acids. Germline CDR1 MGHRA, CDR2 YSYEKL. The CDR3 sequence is CASSHGTSGSGETQYF.

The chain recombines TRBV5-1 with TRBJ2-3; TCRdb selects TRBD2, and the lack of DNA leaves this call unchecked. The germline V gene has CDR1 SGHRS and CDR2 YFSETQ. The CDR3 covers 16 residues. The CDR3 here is CASSPVLTGGADTQYF.

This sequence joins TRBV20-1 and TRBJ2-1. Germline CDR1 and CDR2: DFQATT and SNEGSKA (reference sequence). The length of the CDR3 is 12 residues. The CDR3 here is CSAKMTYNEQFF.

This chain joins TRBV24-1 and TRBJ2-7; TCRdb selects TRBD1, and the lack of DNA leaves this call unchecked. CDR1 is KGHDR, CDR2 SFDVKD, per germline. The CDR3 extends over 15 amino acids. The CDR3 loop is CATSEATGSRGEQYF.

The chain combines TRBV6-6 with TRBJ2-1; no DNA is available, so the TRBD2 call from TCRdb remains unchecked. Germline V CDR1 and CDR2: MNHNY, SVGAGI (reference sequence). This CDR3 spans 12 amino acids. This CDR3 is CASSWRSDEQFF.

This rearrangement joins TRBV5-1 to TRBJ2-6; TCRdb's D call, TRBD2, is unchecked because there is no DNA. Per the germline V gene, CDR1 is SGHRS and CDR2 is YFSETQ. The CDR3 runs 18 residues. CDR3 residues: CASSVLLAGGSGANVLTF.

CDR3 loop: CASTFRGNTEAFF. The chain is built from TRBV6-6 and TRBJ1-1; TCRdb names TRBD1, which stays unverified in the absence of DNA. The germline gives CDR1 MNHNY, CDR2 SVGAGI (reference sequence). CDR3 size: 13 residues.

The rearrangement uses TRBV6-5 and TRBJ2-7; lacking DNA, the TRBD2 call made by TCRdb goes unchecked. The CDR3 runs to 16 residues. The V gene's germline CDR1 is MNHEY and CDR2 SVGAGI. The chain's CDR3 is CANLFGEREHAYEQYF.

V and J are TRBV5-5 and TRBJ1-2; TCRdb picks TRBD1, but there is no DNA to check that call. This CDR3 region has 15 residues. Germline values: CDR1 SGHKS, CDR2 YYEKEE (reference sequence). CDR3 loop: CASSLHGAQGAGYTF.

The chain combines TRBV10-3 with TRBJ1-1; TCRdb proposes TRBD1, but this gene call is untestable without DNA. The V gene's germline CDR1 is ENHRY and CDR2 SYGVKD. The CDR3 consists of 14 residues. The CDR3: CAIRTWTANTEAFF.

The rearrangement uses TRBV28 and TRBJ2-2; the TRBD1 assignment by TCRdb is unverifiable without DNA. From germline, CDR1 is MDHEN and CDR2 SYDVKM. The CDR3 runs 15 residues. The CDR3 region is CASSFGQLNTGELFF.

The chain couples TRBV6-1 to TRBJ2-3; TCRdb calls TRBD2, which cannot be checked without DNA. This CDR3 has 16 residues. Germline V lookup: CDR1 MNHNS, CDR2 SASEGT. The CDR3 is CASSVVAGGFGDTQYF.

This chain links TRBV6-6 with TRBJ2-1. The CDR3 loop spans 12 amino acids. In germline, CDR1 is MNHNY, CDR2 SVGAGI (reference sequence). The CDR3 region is CASSSDWDEQFF.

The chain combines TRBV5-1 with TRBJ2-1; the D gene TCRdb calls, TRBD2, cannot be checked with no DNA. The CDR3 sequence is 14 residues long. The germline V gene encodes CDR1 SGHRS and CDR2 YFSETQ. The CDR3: CASSWTSASNEQFF.